The next 16 T cell receptor beta chains were all read from a single sample in a study of cytomegalovirus exposure and HLA in healthy donors. Sequencing was performed with immunoSEQ multiplex PCR; in TCRdb, only in-frame clones are kept and a portion is missing. The sample has 200,000 to 250,000 clones, less than 90% seen once; the top ten hold 4.5% to 6%. Sample: PBMCs. These receptors all stem from a woman aged 18-30 years in good health and CMV-seronegative.

The J gene is TRBJ2-2, the V gene TRBV5-6, with D unclear. The CDR3 is 15 amino acids. Deletions cut 2 bases from V and 4 bases from J, with 12 bases between. The germline V gene has CDR1 SGHDT and CDR2 YYEEEE. CDR3 protein: CASSLGQARTGELFF. CDR3 coding DNA: TGTGCCAGCAGCTTAGGGCAGGCGCGCACCGGGGAGCTGTTTTTT.

This chain uses TRBV29-1 with TRBJ1-2, with D possibly matching TRBD1 (5 bases). Germline assignment: CDR1 SQVTM and CDR2 ANQGSEA. V was shortened by 2 bases and J by 8 bases, with 21 bases between the two germline ends. This CDR3 has 15 amino acids. As DNA, the CDR3 is TGCAGCGTTGAACCCCCTTGGGAGGGGCGGGAAGGCTACACCTTC. This sequence encodes CSVEPPWEGREGYTF. The variable domain in full, with the rest retrieved from reference TRBV29-1 and TRBJ1-2, is SAVISQKPSRDICQRGTSLTIQCQVDSQVTMMFWYRQQPGQSLTLIATANQGSEATYESGFVIDKFPISRPNLTFSTLTVSNMSPEDSSIYLCSVEPPWEGREGYTFGSGTRLTVV.

This chain links TRBV25-1 with TRBJ1-1, with D unresolved. The CDR3 extends over 13 amino acids. Trimming left V 2 bases short and J 1 base short, with 5 bases between. From germline, CDR1 is MGHDK and CDR2 SYGVNS. This CDR3 reads CASSEAENTEAFF. In DNA form, the CDR3 reads TGTGCCAGCAGTGAAGCAGAGAACACTGAAGCTTTCTTT.

The chain carries TRBV28 and TRBJ1-5; D remains unclear. The length of the CDR3 is 14 residues. CDR1 and CDR2 (germline): MDHEN, SYDVKM. Between the trimmed V and J ends, which lost 3 bases and 7 bases, there was a span of 13 bases. The CDR3 sequence: CASSLRSGMQPQHF. The CDR3 nucleotides are TGTGCCAGCAGTTTGAGATCGGGAATGCAGCCCCAGCATTTT.

This clone was seen a handful of times. The chain combines TRBV19 with TRBJ2-5; D gene ambiguous. Between the trimmed V and J ends, which lost 1 base and 0 bases, there was a span of 6 bases. Per the germline V gene, CDR1 is LNHDA and CDR2 is SQIVND (reference sequence). The CDR3 has 14 amino acids. As DNA, the CDR3 is TGTGCCAGTAGTATAGCCCTGAACCAAGAGACCCAGTACTTC. Amino acids: CASSIALNQETQYF.

The CDR3 loop is CASSLAGAPNQPQHF. In nucleotides, the CDR3 is TGTGCCAGCAGCTTAGCGGGGGCTCCAAATCAGCCCCAGCATTTT. The chain uses TRBV7-9 and TRBJ1-5, with D perhaps matching TRBD1 (6 bases). This CDR3 has 15 amino acids. Looked up from germline, CDR1 is SEHNR and CDR2 is FQNEAQ (reference sequence). The V end was cut by 0 bases, the J end by 4 bases, with 10 bases between.

This chain joins TRBV6-6 and TRBJ1-5, with D hard to call. CDR3 length: 15 residues. Per the germline V gene, CDR1 is MNHNY and CDR2 is SVGAGI (reference sequence). Trimming took 4 bases from V and 0 from J, leaving 10 bases between them. This CDR3 reads CASSLHGYSNQPQHF. CDR3 DNA: TGTGCCAGCAGTTTACACGGCTATAGCAATCAGCCCCAGCATTTT.

The chain has TRBV6-1 and TRBJ2-3; 12 positions match TRBD2. This CDR3 spans 15 amino acids. The ends lost 6 bases at V and 6 bases at J; junction bases unmatched: 7. Germline V CDR1 and CDR2: MNHNS, SASEGT. CDR3 sequence reads: CASSSTSGGRDTQYF. The DNA of the CDR3 is TGTGCCAGCAGCTCGACTAGCGGGGGCCGGGATACGCAGTATTTT.

This chain connects TRBV18 to TRBJ1-1, with TRBD1 matching over 8 bases. In germline, CDR1 is KGHSH, CDR2 LQKENI. With V trimmed by 2 bases and J by 1 base, 9 bases remained unmatched. The CDR3 has 17 amino acids. CDR3 coding DNA: TGTGCCAGCTCACCAGGGCAGGGGGCTCGGGGGAACACTGAAGCTTTCTTT. Amino acids: CASSPGQGARGNTEAFF.

V gene TRBV30 combines with J gene TRBJ2-7; tentatively, D is TRBD1 or TRBD2 (6 bases each). CDR1 and CDR2 (germline): GTSNPN, SVGIG (reference sequence). CDR3 length: 16 amino acids. Deletions cut 3 bases from V and 2 bases from J, with 20 bases between. Here the CDR3 reads CAWRGTGALNPYEQYF. DNA for the CDR3: TGTGCCTGGAGGGGGACGGGGGCGCTTAACCCCTACGAGCAGTACTTC. Full variable domain (remainder filled in from reference TRBV30 and TRBJ2-7): SQTIHQWPATLVQPVGSPLSLECTVEGTSNPNLYWYRQAAGRGLQLLFYSVGIGQISSEVPQNLSASRPQDRQFILSSKKLLLSDSGFYLCAWRGTGALNPYEQYFGPGTRLTVT.

V gene TRBV20-1 combines with J gene TRBJ2-3; D remains ambiguous. V was shortened by 1 base and J by 10 bases, with 9 bases between the two germline ends. CDR3 size: 11 residues. The germline V gene encodes CDR1 DFQATT and CDR2 SNEGSKA (reference sequence). The DNA of the CDR3 is TGCAGTGCTAGAGTTCTTGGCTCGCAGTATTTT. Translating gives CSARVLGSQYF.

This clone showed up just a few times. CDR3 loop: CASSRGGEAFF. The DNA for the CDR3 is TGTGCCAGCAGTAGGGGTGGTGAAGCTTTCTTT. The chain couples TRBV5-5 to TRBJ1-1; tentatively, D is TRBD1 (5 bases). Germline lookup yields CDR1 SGHKS and CDR2 YYEKEE (reference sequence). Trimming removed 5 bases at V and 7 bases at J, with 9 bases between. CDR3 length: 11 residues.

Details on this clone: Within the sample, other DNA sequences also encode this same CDR3. V usage is TRBV5-1 and J usage is TRBJ2-1, with 8 nucleotides matching TRBD1. The junction had 0 bases not matched to a gene; V was cut back by 0 bases and J by 4 bases. The CDR3 sequence is 14 residues long. Germline CDR1 SGHRS, CDR2 YFSETQ. CDR3 amino acids: CASSLGQGYNEQFF. CDR3 bases: TGCGCCAGCAGCTTGGGACAGGGGTACAATGAGCAGTTCTTC.

The V and J genes are TRBV2 and TRBJ2-4; D is undetermined. From germline, CDR1 is SNHLY and CDR2 FYNNEI. Trimming pared 3 bases from V and 7 bases from J, leaving 10 bases between. This CDR3 is 13 amino acids long. The CDR3 loop is CASSDDQTNIQYF. CDR3 coding DNA: TGTGCCAGCAGTGACGACCAAACGAACATTCAGTACTTC.

Only a few counts were recorded for this clone. The chain links TRBV4-1 to TRBJ1-2, with a weak D call TRBD1 (5 bases). Germline CDR1 reads MGHRA; CDR2 reads YSYEKL. This CDR3 has 17 amino acids. Trimming took off 0 bases at V and 4 bases at J, with 18 bases between the two ends. The chain's CDR3 is CASSQDQTSEGTYGYTF. The CDR3 DNA reads TGCGCCAGCAGCCAAGATCAAACCTCTGAAGGGACCTATGGCTACACCTTC.

The V gene is TRBV19, the J gene TRBJ1-5, with D perhaps matching TRBD1 (6 bases). This CDR3 is built from 15 residues. V was cut by 7 bases and J by 0 bases, with 13 bases left in between. Germline lookup yields CDR1 LNHDA and CDR2 SQIVND (reference sequence). CDR3 bases: TGTGCCAGTAAAGACAGGCCTTATAGCAATCAGCCCCAGCATTTT. Its protein is CASKDRPYSNQPQHF.